A selection of T cell receptor beta chains follows, all from one sample in a study of blood T cell repertoires in COVID-19. Profiled with immunoSEQ multiplex PCR; TCRdb holds only in-frame clones, not every one. The table records around 150,000 clones, about nine tenths of them present only once. Material for sequencing was peripheral blood. These receptors originate from a young man with COVID-19, enrolled during active disease. Each CDR3 is given with its conserved first and last residue. The D gene is left open where the match is weak. Not all rows give a size; the values are once, few, many and, for expanded clones, a class.

J gene: TRBJ2-7
V gene: TRBV30
clone size: -
D gene: -
CDR3 protein: CAWSVSLAVFSYEQYF
CDR3 DNA: TGTGCCTGGAGTGTTTCCTTAGCCGTTTTCTCCTACGAGCAGTACTTC

J gene: TRBJ1-1
V gene: TRBV30
clone size: -
D gene: -
CDR3 protein: CAWSDLTDEAFF
CDR3 DNA: TGTGCCTGGAGTGATCTGACAGATGAAGCTTTCTTT

J gene: TRBJ1-1
V gene: TRBV4-3
clone size: once
D gene: -
CDR3 protein: CASKRTANTEAFF
CDR3 DNA: TGCGCCAGCAAGCGGACAGCGAACACTGAAGCTTTCTTT

J gene: TRBJ1-4
V gene: TRBV18
clone size: few
D gene: -
CDR3 protein: CASSPPQATNEKLFF
CDR3 DNA: TGTGCCAGCTCACCACCACAAGCAACTAATGAAAAACTGTTTTTT

J gene: TRBJ1-2
V gene: TRBV29-1
clone size: -
D gene: -
CDR3 protein: CSVGTNYGYTF
CDR3 DNA: TGCAGCGTTGGTACTAACTATGGCTACACCTTC

J gene: TRBJ2-3
V gene: TRBV7-9
clone size: -
D gene: TRBD1
CDR3 protein: CAVVQGTVSTDTQYF
CDR3 DNA: TGTGCAGTCGTTCAGGGGACAGTGAGCACAGATACGCAGTATTTT

J gene: TRBJ2-7
V gene: TRBV19
clone size: -
D gene: TRBD2
CDR3 protein: CASSMMGGYEQYF
CDR3 DNA: TGTGCCAGTAGTATGATGGGAGGGTACGAGCAGTACTTC

J gene: TRBJ1-3
V gene: TRBV30
clone size: -
D gene: -
CDR3 protein: CAWAIFRGIGSGNTIYF
CDR3 DNA: TGTGCCTGGGCAATATTCAGGGGCATCGGCTCTGGAAACACCATATATTTT

J gene: TRBJ1-5
V gene: TRBV19
clone size: -
D gene: TRBD1
CDR3 protein: CASSIGDRGRGQPQHF
CDR3 DNA: TGTGCCAGTAGTATAGGGGACAGGGGGCGCGGTCAGCCCCAGCATTTT

J gene: TRBJ1-5
V gene: TRBV11-1
clone size: -
D gene: -
CDR3 protein: CASSRDSSQPQHF
CDR3 DNA: TGTGCCAGCAGCCGAGACAGTTCTCAGCCCCAGCATTTT

J gene: TRBJ2-3
V gene: TRBV7-9
clone size: -
D gene: -
CDR3 protein: CASSFTGSTSTDTQYF
CDR3 DNA: TGTGCCAGCAGCTTCACAGGGAGCACTAGCACAGATACGCAGTATTTT

J gene: TRBJ2-1
V gene: TRBV27
clone size: -
D gene: TRBD2
CDR3 protein: CASSYSSGSFFNEQFF
CDR3 DNA: TGTGCCAGCAGTTATTCTAGCGGGAGTTTTTTCAATGAGCAGTTCTTC

J gene: TRBJ2-5
V gene: TRBV19
clone size: -
D gene: TRBD2
CDR3 protein: CASSGAGLAKETQYF
CDR3 DNA: TGTGCCAGTAGTGGGGCCGGACTAGCAAAGGAGACCCAGTACTTC

J gene: TRBJ1-5
V gene: TRBV10-2
clone size: few
D gene: -
CDR3 protein: CASSERGGYGNQPQHF
CDR3 DNA: TGCGCCAGCAGTGAGAGGGGGGGATACGGCAATCAGCCCCAGCATTTT

J gene: TRBJ1-1
V gene: TRBV5-6
clone size: -
D gene: TRBD1
CDR3 protein: CASSTGTGPGFF
CDR3 DNA: TGTGCCAGCAGCACCGGGACAGGGCCGGGTTTCTTT

J gene: TRBJ1-1
V gene: TRBV7-9
clone size: -
D gene: -
CDR3 protein: CASSLKLAARDTEAFF
CDR3 DNA: TGTGCCAGCAGCTTAAAGTTGGCGGCGAGGGACACTGAAGCTTTCTTT

J gene: TRBJ2-3
V gene: TRBV5-4
clone size: -
D gene: TRBD2
CDR3 protein: CASGSGGGTLTDTQYF
CDR3 DNA: TGTGCCAGCGGTAGCGGGGGGGGCACACTCACAGATACGCAGTATTTT

J gene: TRBJ1-6
V gene: TRBV25-1
clone size: -
D gene: -
CDR3 protein: CASSAAQARNSPLHF
CDR3 DNA: TGTGCCAGCAGTGCGGCACAGGCCCGGAATTCACCCCTCCACTTT

J gene: TRBJ1-6
V gene: TRBV23-1
clone size: few
D gene: -
CDR3 protein: CASSQPSSYNSPLHF
CDR3 DNA: TGCGCCAGCAGTCAACCGAGCTCCTATAATTCACCCCTCCACTTT

J gene: TRBJ1-5
V gene: TRBV28
clone size: -
D gene: -
CDR3 protein: CASDLGGDQPQHF
CDR3 DNA: TGTGCCAGCGACCTAGGGGGGGATCAGCCCCAGCATTTT

J gene: TRBJ1-1
V gene: TRBV6-2/TRBV6-3
clone size: -
D gene: -
CDR3 protein: CASSFVGGNTEAFF
CDR3 DNA: TGTGCCAGCAGTTTTGTGGGGGGGAACACTGAAGCTTTCTTT

J gene: TRBJ1-5
V gene: TRBV19
clone size: -
D gene: -
CDR3 protein: CASTESNQPQHF
CDR3 DNA: TGTGCCAGCACAGAGAGCAATCAGCCCCAGCATTTT

J gene: TRBJ2-2
V gene: TRBV4-2
clone size: -
D gene: TRBD2
CDR3 protein: CASTPSGGTTVTGELFF
CDR3 DNA: TGTGCCAGCACCCCAAGCGGGGGGACGACCGTCACCGGGGAGCTGTTTTTT

J gene: TRBJ1-2
V gene: TRBV19
clone size: once
D gene: TRBD1
CDR3 protein: CASSRDRGRNYGYTF
CDR3 DNA: TGTGCCAGTAGTAGGGACAGGGGACGTAACTATGGCTACACCTTC